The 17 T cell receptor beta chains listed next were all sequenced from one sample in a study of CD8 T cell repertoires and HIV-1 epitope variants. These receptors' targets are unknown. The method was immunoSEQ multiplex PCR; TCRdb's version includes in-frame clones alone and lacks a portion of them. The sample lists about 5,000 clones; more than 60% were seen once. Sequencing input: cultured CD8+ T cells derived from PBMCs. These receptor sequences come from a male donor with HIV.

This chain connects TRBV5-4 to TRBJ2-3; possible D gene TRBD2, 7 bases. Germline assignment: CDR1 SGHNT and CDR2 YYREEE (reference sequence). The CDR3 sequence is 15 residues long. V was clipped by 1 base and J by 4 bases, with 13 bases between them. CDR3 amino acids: CASSLSAGAPDTQYF. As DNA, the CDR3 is TGTGCCAGCAGCTTGTCGGCGGGGGCACCAGATACGCAGTATTTT.

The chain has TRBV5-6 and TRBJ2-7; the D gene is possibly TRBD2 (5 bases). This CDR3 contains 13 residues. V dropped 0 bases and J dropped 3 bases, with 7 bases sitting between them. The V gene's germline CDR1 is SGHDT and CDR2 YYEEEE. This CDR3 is CASSLGAGYEQYF. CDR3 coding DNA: TGTGCCAGCAGCTTGGGGGCGGGCTACGAGCAGTACTTC.

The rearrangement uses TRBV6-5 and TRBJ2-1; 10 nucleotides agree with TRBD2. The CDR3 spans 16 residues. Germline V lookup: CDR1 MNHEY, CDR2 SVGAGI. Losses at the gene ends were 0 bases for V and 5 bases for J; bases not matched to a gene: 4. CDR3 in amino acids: CASSYSPSGRNNEQFF. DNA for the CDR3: TGTGCCAGCAGTTACTCCCCTAGCGGGAGAAACAATGAGCAGTTCTTC.

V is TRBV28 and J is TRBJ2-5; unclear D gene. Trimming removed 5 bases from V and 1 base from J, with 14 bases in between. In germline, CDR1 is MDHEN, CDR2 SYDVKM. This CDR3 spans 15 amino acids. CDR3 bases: TGTGCCAGCAGTCCCTTAGCCGGGTTCCAAGAGACCCAGTACTTC. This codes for CASSPLAGFQETQYF.

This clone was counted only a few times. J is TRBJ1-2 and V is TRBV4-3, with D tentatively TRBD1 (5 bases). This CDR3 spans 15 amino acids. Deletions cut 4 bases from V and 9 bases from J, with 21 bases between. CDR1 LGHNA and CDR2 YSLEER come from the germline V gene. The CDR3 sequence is CASSRLPAQGLSYTF. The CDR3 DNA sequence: TGCGCCAGCAGCCGACTACCGGCCCAGGGACTAAGCTACACCTTC.

CDR3 nucleotide sequence: TGTGCCAGCAGCTCCGGACAGGGGTTACAAAATGAGCAGTTCTTC. Its translation is CASSSGQGLQNEQFF. The V gene is TRBV9, the J gene TRBJ2-1; 9 bases are shared with TRBD1. With V trimmed by 4 bases and J by 7 bases, 9 bases remained unmatched. Germline V gene sequence: CDR1 SGDLS, CDR2 YYNGEE. This CDR3 spans 15 amino acids.

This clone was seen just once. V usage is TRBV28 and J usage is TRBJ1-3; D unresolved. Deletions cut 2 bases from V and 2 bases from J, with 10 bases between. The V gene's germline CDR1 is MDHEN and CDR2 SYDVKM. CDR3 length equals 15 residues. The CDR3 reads CASSLVQNTGNTIYF. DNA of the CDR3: TGTGCCAGCAGTTTAGTCCAGAATACTGGAAACACCATATATTTT.

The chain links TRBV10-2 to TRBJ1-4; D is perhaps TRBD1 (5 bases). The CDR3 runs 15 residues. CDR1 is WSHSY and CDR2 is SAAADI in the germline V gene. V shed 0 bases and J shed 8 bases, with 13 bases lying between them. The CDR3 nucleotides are TGCGCCAGCAGTGAGTCCTCGGGGGGTGCGGAAAAACTGTTTTTT. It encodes CASSESSGGAEKLFF.

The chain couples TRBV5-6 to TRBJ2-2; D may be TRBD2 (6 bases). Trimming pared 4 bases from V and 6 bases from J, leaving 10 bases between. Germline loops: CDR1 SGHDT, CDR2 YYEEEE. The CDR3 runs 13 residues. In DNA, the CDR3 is TGTGCCAGCAGCACACGACTAGCCGGGGAGCTGTTTTTT. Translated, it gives CASSTRLAGELFF.

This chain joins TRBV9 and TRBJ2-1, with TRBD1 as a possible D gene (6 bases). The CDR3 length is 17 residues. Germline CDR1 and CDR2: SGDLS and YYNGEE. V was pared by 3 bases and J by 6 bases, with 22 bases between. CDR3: CASSGSTERQESNEQFF. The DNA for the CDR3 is TGTGCCAGCAGCGGATCGACCGAAAGACAGGAGAGCAATGAGCAGTTCTTC.

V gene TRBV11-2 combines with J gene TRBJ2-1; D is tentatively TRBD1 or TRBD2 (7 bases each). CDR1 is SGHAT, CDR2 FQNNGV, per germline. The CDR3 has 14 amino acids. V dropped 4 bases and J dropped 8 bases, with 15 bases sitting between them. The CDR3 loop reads CASSWEGATDEQFF. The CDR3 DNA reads TGTGCCAGCAGCTGGGAGGGGGCGACGGATGAGCAGTTCTTC.

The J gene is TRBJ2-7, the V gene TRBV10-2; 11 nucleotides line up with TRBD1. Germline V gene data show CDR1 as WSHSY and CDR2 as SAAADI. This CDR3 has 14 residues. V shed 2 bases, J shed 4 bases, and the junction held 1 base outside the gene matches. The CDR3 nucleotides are TGCGCCAGCAGTGAGGGACAGGGGGCTTACGAGCAGTACTTC. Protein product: CASSEGQGAYEQYF.

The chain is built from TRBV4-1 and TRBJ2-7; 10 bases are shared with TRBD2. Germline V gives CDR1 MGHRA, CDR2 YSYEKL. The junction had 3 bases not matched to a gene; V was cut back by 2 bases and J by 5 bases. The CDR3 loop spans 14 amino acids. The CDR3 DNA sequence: TGCGCCAGCAGCCAACTAGCGGGAGACCACGAGCAGTACTTC. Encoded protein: CASSQLAGDHEQYF.

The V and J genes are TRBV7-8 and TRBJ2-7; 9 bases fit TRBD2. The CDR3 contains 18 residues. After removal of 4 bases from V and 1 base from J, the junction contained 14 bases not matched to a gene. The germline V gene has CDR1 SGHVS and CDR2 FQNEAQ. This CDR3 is CASSSSSGEVERSYEQYF. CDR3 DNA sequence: TGTGCCAGCAGCTCTTCTAGCGGGGAAGTCGAAAGGTCCTACGAGCAGTACTTC.

The CDR3 protein is CASSLGEGSYEQYF. Written as DNA, the CDR3 is TGTGCCAGCAGCTTAGGAGAAGGGTCCTACGAGCAGTACTTC. The genes are TRBV7-9 and TRBJ2-7; no clear D gene. This CDR3 spans 14 amino acids. Germline CDR1 reads SEHNR; CDR2 reads FQNEAQ (reference sequence). Trimming removed 1 base from V and 1 base from J, with 8 bases in between.

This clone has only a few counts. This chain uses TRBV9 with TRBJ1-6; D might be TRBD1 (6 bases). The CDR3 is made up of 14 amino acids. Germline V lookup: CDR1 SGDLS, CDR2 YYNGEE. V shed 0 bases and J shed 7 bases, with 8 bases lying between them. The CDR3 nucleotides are TGTGCCAGCAGCGTAGCGGACAGCAATTCACCCCTCCACTTT. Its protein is CASSVADSNSPLHF.

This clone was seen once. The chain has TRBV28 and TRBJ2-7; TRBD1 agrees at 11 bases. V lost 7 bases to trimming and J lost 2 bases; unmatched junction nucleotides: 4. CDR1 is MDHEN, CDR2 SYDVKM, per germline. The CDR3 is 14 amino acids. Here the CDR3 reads CASNPGQGAYEQYF. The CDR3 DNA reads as TGTGCCAGCAATCCGGGACAGGGGGCCTACGAGCAGTACTTC. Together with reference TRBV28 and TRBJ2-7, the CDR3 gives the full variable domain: DVKVTQSSRYLVKRTGEKVFLECVQDMDHENMFWYRQDPGLGLRLIYFSYDVKMKEKGDIPEGYSVSREKKERFSLILESASTNQTSMYLCASNPGQGAYEQYFGPGTRLTVT.